A single sample is the source of the 14 T cell receptor beta chains below, sequenced in a study of cytomegalovirus exposure and HLA in healthy donors. Assay: immunoSEQ multiplex PCR; the TCRdb copy retains only in-frame clones and omits some. Of 150,000 to 180,000 clones listed, about 88% are singletons. Sample: PBMCs. The receptors were sampled from a man aged 18 to 29 in good health and CMV-seropositive.

The V and J genes are TRBV5-1 and TRBJ2-1; a possible D gene is TRBD1 (7 bases). V was pared by 5 bases and J by 0 bases, with 21 bases between. Germline V CDR1 and CDR2: SGHRS, YFSETQ. The CDR3 contains 18 residues. The CDR3 is CASSFARRDSLSYNEQFF. Written as DNA, the CDR3 is TGCGCCAGCAGTTTTGCCCGGCGGGACAGCCTCTCCTACAATGAGCAGTTCTTC. Supplemented by reference TRBV5-1 and TRBJ2-1, the full variable domain reads KAGVTQTPRYLIKTRGQQVTLSCSPISGHRSVSWYQQTPGQGLQFLFEYFSETQRNKGNFPGRFSGRQFSNSRSEMNVSTLELGDSALYLCASSFARRDSLSYNEQFFGPGTRLTVL.

CDR3: CASSLGRGPTGELFF. In DNA, the CDR3 is TGTGCCAGCAGCTTGGGCAGGGGGCCGACCGGGGAGCTGTTTTTT. The V gene is TRBV7-3, the J gene TRBJ2-2, with TRBD1 matching over 8 bases. Germline CDR1 SGHTA, CDR2 FQGTGA. J lost 5 bases, V lost 3 bases, and 5 bases had no gene match. CDR3 size: 15 residues.

CDR3 bases: TGTGCTAGTGGTTTGTCTCCCCCGGGACAGGGAGGCGAGCAGTACTTC. Residues: CASGLSPPGQGGEQYF. V usage is TRBV12-5 and J usage is TRBJ2-7; the match to TRBD1 covers 9 bases. This CDR3 has 16 amino acids. CDR1 LGHNT and CDR2 FRNRAP come from the germline V gene. J was trimmed by 6 bases and V by 2 bases; bases with no gene match: 11.

This chain connects TRBV5-1 to TRBJ2-1; no definite D call. Germline CDR1 and CDR2: SGHRS and YFSETQ. The ends were cut back, 0 bases at V and 5 bases at J, with 6 bases in the middle. This CDR3 region has 13 residues. CDR3 bases: TGCGCCAGCAGCTTGGTTCCCGACAATGAGCAGTTCTTC. Amino acids: CASSLVPDNEQFF.

This chain links TRBV13 with TRBJ1-2; 7 bases line up with TRBD1. Germline CDR1 is PRHDT and CDR2 is FYEKMQ (reference sequence). Losses at the gene ends were 0 bases for V and 4 bases for J; bases not matched to a gene: 5. CDR3 length: 15 residues. The CDR3 DNA sequence: TGTGCCAGCAGCTTAGGTAGGGACAGACCCTATGGCTACACCTTC. The encoded protein is CASSLGRDRPYGYTF.

The J gene is TRBJ2-5, the V gene TRBV27; 10 bases are a match to TRBD2. V shed 2 bases, J shed 8 bases, and the junction held 5 bases outside the gene matches. Germline V gene data show CDR1 as MNHEY and CDR2 as SMNVEV (reference sequence). The CDR3 sequence is 14 residues long. CDR3 in amino acids: CASSLGGTSVTQYF. The CDR3 DNA reads as TGTGCCAGCAGTTTAGGGGGGACTAGCGTCACCCAGTACTTC.

The gene calls are TRBV10-2 and TRBJ2-5; D is perhaps TRBD2 (7 bases). This CDR3 region has 15 residues. V was cut by 4 bases and J by 2 bases, with 14 bases left in between. Germline V gene sequence: CDR1 WSHSY, CDR2 SAAADI. The CDR3 bases are TGCGCCAGCAGTGTAGGGGGGGGGCGGCAAGAGACCCAGTACTTC. Amino acids: CASSVGGGRQETQYF.

The CDR3 nucleotides read TGTGCCATCAGTTCCCCCAGACAGGGGAACACCGGGGAGCTGTTTTTT. This encodes CAISSPRQGNTGELFF. The genes are TRBV10-3 and TRBJ2-2; 7 bases align to TRBD1. V lost 5 bases to trimming and J lost 1 base; unmatched junction nucleotides: 7. This CDR3 has 16 amino acids. CDR1 and CDR2 (germline): ENHRY, SYGVKD.

CDR3 amino acids: CASSHEGTAYGYTF. CDR3 nucleotides: TGTGCCAGCAGTCACGAGGGGACAGCCTATGGCTACACCTTC. This sequence joins TRBV6-5 and TRBJ1-2; 7 bases agree with TRBD1. Germline V lookup: CDR1 MNHEY, CDR2 SVGAGI. With V trimmed by 5 bases and J by 4 bases, 7 bases remained unmatched. The CDR3 runs to 14 residues.

V usage is TRBV27 and J usage is TRBJ2-5; 7 bases align to TRBD1. Losses at the gene ends were 6 bases for V and 4 bases for J; bases not matched to a gene: 14. The CDR3 consists of 16 residues. Germline V CDR1 and CDR2: MNHEY, SMNVEV (reference sequence). The CDR3 loop reads CASSDPRGNSRETQYF. Written as DNA, the CDR3 is TGTGCCAGCAGCGACCCCAGGGGGAACAGTAGAGAGACCCAGTACTTC.

This chain joins TRBV6-5 and TRBJ1-1; D may be TRBD1 (5 bases). Trimming left V 5 bases short and J 1 base short, with 14 bases between. CDR1 is MNHEY and CDR2 is SVGAGI in the germline V gene. The CDR3 extends over 15 amino acids. The CDR3 is CASSPKTDSNTEAFF. The CDR3 coding sequence is TGTGCCAGCAGTCCAAAGACAGACTCGAACACTGAAGCTTTCTTT.

The rearrangement joins TRBV2 to TRBJ1-3; tentative D call: TRBD1 (5 bases). V lost 1 base and J 4 bases, leaving 11 bases between the germline ends. The CDR3 consists of 15 residues. The germline CDR1 and CDR2 sequences are SNHLY and FYNNEI. The CDR3 spells CASSEEQVRGNTIYF. For the CDR3, the DNA is TGTGCCAGCAGTGAAGAACAGGTTCGGGGAAACACCATATATTTT.

The gene calls are TRBV9 and TRBJ2-7; possibly TRBD1 for D (6 bases). V lost 7 bases and J lost 6, with 14 bases in between. From germline, CDR1 is SGDLS and CDR2 YYNGEE. The CDR3 extends over 12 amino acids. CDR3 protein: CASARGSGEQYF. The DNA of the CDR3 is TGTGCCAGCGCCAGGGGAAGTGGCGAGCAGTACTTC.

The gene calls are TRBV27 and TRBJ2-2; TRBD2 matches at 13 bases. This CDR3 is built from 16 residues. Germline assignment: CDR1 MNHEY and CDR2 SMNVEV (reference sequence). V shed 6 bases and J 1 base; nucleotides not matched to a gene: 2. The CDR3, as DNA: TGTGCCAGCAGCGGGACTAGCGGGAAGAACACCGGGGAGCTGTTTTTT. It encodes CASSGTSGKNTGELFF.